This TCR beta chain was captured in a study of T cells in Graves' hyperthyroidism and ophthalmopathy. Study-level information: Pretreatment peripheral blood was obtained at initial diagnosis.

Amplification of TCR beta CDR3 regions used RNA as the template. Using the HTBI primer set, a first-round RT-PCR was run on the TCR CDR3. TCRdb used MiXCR to reprocess the multiplex PCR reads, holding one entry per CDR3 protein. The sample has 500,000 to 750,000 distinct CDR3 sequences, approximately 15% seen once. Subjects with ophthalmopathy showed a Clinical Activity Score no lower than 3, a NOSPECS grade no lower than 4, and a duration shorter than 3 months. The diagnoses drew upon clinical symptoms, serum thyroxine and TRAb, thyroid ultrasound and orbital computed tomography. This clonotype was picked up a small number of times. Its antigen remains unidentified. Findings and limits, study-wide: Peripheral blood also featured most of the thyroid clonotypes expanded above 0.001.

Sequenced sample: blood. This sequence was found in a woman aged 18-29 years with Graves' ophthalmopathy.

Here the CDR3 reads CASSVSGGGNSPLHF. The CDR3, as DNA: TGTGCCAGCAGCGTAAGTGGGGGGGGTAATTCACCCCTCCACTTT. The rearrangement joins TRBV9 to TRBJ1-6; weak D call: TRBD1 (5 bases). V gave up 1 base and J gave up 6 bases, with 11 bases separating them. CDR1 SGDLS and CDR2 YYNGEE come from the germline V gene. The CDR3 consists of 15 residues.